This TCR beta chain was documented in a study of T cells in Graves' hyperthyroidism and ophthalmopathy. Amplification targeted TCR beta CDR3 regions from RNA transcripts. Primed by the HTBI set, a first-round RT-PCR was run on the TCR CDR3. TCRdb recomputed calls from the multiplex PCR reads with MiXCR, one row per CDR3 protein. The sample consists of more than 500,000 distinct CDR3 sequences, roughly 46% of them appearing once. For this clonotype: Its antigen remains unidentified.

Study results and caveats: Most thyroid-expanded clonotypes above 0.001 were also found in blood.

Germline CDR1 SGHVS, CDR2 FQNEAQ. This CDR3 spans 16 amino acids. Trimming left V 1 base short and J 1 base short, with 8 bases between. The V gene is TRBV7-8, the J gene TRBJ2-6; D ambiguous. Sequencing input: peripheral blood or thyroid tissue (not recorded which). This clonotype originated in an adult woman with Graves' disease, either hyperthyroidism or ophthalmopathy (not recorded which). The CDR3 DNA reads TGTGCCAGCAGCTTAGTACTGGCGTCTGGGGCCAACGTCCTGACTTTC. Amino acid sequence: CASSLVLASGANVLTF.